This TCR beta chain was retrieved from a study of human T cells and chemical hapten exposure. Time point denoted: pre-sensitization, week 0. The treatment here: therapeutic diphenylcyclopropenone sensitization with weekly scalp DPC. This clonotype appeared a few times. CDR1 and CDR2 (germline): SGDLS, YYNGEE. The junction had 19 bases not matched to a gene; V was cut back by 4 bases and J by 8 bases. CDR3 size: 17 residues. TCRdb reprocessed the RACE reads via MiXCR and lists one record per CDR3 protein. The sample has approximately 400,000 distinct CDR3 sequences; roughly 5% are singletons. This specimen consisted of whole blood, obtained in connection with sensitization to the hapten diphenylcyclopropenone (DPC). The TCR was taken from a woman aged 45-65 years with alopecia areata. Some clones in this sample may be carry-over from other donors' samples. V usage is TRBV9 and J usage is TRBJ1-2, with 8 bases lining up with TRBD1. CDR3 sequence: CASSPRPAGTGSLGYTF. Written as DNA, the CDR3 is TGTGCCAGCAGCCCCCGTCCAGCCGGGACAGGCAGTTTGGGCTACACCTTC.